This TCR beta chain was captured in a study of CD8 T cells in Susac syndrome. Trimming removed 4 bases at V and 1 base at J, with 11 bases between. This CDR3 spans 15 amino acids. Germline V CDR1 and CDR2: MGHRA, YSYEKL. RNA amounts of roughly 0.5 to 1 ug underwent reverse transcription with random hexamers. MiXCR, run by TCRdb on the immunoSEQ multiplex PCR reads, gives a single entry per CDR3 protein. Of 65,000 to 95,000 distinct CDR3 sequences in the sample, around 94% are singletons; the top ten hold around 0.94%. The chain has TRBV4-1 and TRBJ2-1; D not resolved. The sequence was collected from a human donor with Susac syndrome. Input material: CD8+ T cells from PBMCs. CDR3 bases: TGCGCCAGCAGCCCCACTTGGGGATCCTACAATGAGCAGTTCTTC. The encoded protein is CASSPTWGSYNEQFF.